The 29 T cell receptor beta chains presented below share a single source sample, sequenced in a study of blood T cell repertoires in COVID-19. Assay used: immunoSEQ multiplex PCR; TCRdb lists only in-frame clones, some missing. The sample lists 250,000 or so clones; roughly 89% were seen once. Input material: peripheral blood. The source is a woman aged 55-75 years with COVID-19, enrolled during active disease.

The chain carries TRBV11-3 and TRBJ2-1, with 11 bases matching TRBD2. CDR1 is SGHNT, CDR2 YENEEA, per germline. CDR3 length: 18 amino acids. Losses at the gene ends were 5 bases for V and 5 bases for J; bases not matched to a gene: 14. The CDR3: CASSAETQLAGANNEQFF. As DNA, the CDR3 is TGTGCCAGCAGCGCGGAGACCCAACTAGCGGGGGCTAACAATGAGCAGTTCTTC.

J is TRBJ1-5 and V is TRBV7-2; D is possibly TRBD1 (5 bases). The V end was cut by 2 bases, the J end by 2 bases, with 10 bases between. The CDR3 length is 15 residues. Germline-derived CDR1 and CDR2 are SGHTA and FQGNSA. This chain's CDR3 is CASSLIWGGNQPQHF. CDR3 DNA sequence: TGTGCCAGCAGCTTAATCTGGGGGGGCAATCAGCCCCAGCATTTT. Using reference TRBV7-2 and TRBJ1-5 for the parts outside the CDR3, the full variable domain is GAGVSQSPSNKVTEKGKDVELRCDPISGHTALYWYRQSLGQGLEFLIYFQGNSAPDKSGLPSDRFSAERTGGSVSTLTIQRTQQEDSAVYLCASSLIWGGNQPQHFGDGTRLSIL.

This sequence joins TRBV4-1 and TRBJ1-5; no firm D call. V was shortened by 3 bases and J by 6 bases, with 18 bases between the two germline ends. Looked up from germline, CDR1 is MGHRA and CDR2 is YSYEKL. The CDR3 length is 16 residues. The CDR3 DNA follows: TGCGCCAGCAGCCAGGATGGAACGGGGTTTGCTCAGCCCCAGCATTTT. Protein product: CASSQDGTGFAQPQHF.

In this sample, this clone turned up many times. The gene calls are TRBV24-1 and TRBJ2-2, with D perhaps matching TRBD1 (6 bases). Germline values: CDR1 KGHDR, CDR2 SFDVKD. Trimming stripped 7 bases from V and 5 bases from J, with 16 bases between. This CDR3 is 15 amino acids long. The CDR3 bases are TGTGCCACCAGATGGGGGCCAGGAAATACCGGGGAGCTGTTTTTT. Protein: CATRWGPGNTGELFF.

V and J are TRBV5-1 and TRBJ1-2; 7 bases line up with TRBD1. Germline V CDR1 and CDR2: SGHRS, YFSETQ. Trimming cost V 1 base and J 4 bases; bases outside gene matches: 1. The CDR3 has 13 amino acids. In DNA, the CDR3 is TGCGCCAGCAGCTTGCCAGGGGGCTATGGCTACACCTTC. It codes for CASSLPGGYGYTF.

As regards this clone: Other DNA sequences in the sample encode the same CDR3. This chain joins TRBV7-9 and TRBJ2-3; 9 positions agree with TRBD1. CDR3 length equals 14 residues. V trimming: 7 bases; J trimming: 0 bases; junction bases outside the gene matches: 2. Germline CDR1 SEHNR, CDR2 FQNEAQ (reference sequence). CDR3 DNA: TGTGCCAGCACCGGGACAGGGAGCACAGATACGCAGTATTTT. As protein: CASTGTGSTDTQYF.

This clone has more than one count but fewer than ten. Other nucleotide sequences from this sample produce the same CDR3. CDR3: CASRSGLHTEAFF. CDR3 DNA: TGTGCCAGCAGGTCGGGACTCCACACTGAAGCTTTCTTT. This chain connects TRBV6-5 to TRBJ1-1, with a tentative D call TRBD1 (5 bases). The germline V gene has CDR1 MNHEY and CDR2 SVGAGI. The CDR3 runs 13 residues. Trimming pared 6 bases from V and 3 bases from J, leaving 11 bases between.

This sequence joins TRBV27 and TRBJ2-1; 11 bases match TRBD2. The CDR3 has 16 amino acids. Germline lookup yields CDR1 MNHEY and CDR2 SMNVEV (reference sequence). J was trimmed by 5 bases and V by 0 bases; bases with no gene match: 3. The CDR3 reads CASSLSRLAGNNEQFF. CDR3 coding DNA: TGTGCCAGCAGTTTATCGCGACTAGCGGGGAACAATGAGCAGTTCTTC.

V is TRBV27 and J is TRBJ2-2; tentatively, D is TRBD2 (6 bases). This CDR3 contains 14 residues. Germline V lookup: CDR1 MNHEY, CDR2 SMNVEV (reference sequence). V was clipped by 2 bases and J by 6 bases, with 10 bases between them. CDR3 in amino acids: CASSLGGFSGELFF. CDR3 nucleotide sequence: TGTGCCAGCAGTTTAGGGGGGTTCTCCGGGGAGCTGTTTTTT.

The chain joins TRBV10-3 to TRBJ1-5; 7 nucleotides match TRBD1. V trimming: 4 bases; J trimming: 0 bases; junction bases outside the gene matches: 6. CDR1 ENHRY and CDR2 SYGVKD come from the germline V gene. The CDR3 contains 16 residues. The CDR3: CAISGTGGISNQPQHF. In DNA form, the CDR3 reads TGTGCCATCAGTGGGACAGGAGGAATTAGCAATCAGCCCCAGCATTTT.

V gene TRBV5-1 combines with J gene TRBJ2-6; TRBD1 might be the D (6 bases). V shed 5 bases and J shed 0 bases, with 9 bases lying between them. The CDR3 runs to 15 residues. Germline V lookup: CDR1 SGHRS, CDR2 YFSETQ. The CDR3 DNA follows: TGCGCCAGCAGTTTACAGGGCTCTGGGGCCAACGTCCTGACTTTC. Translation: CASSLQGSGANVLTF.

The J gene is TRBJ1-3, the V gene TRBV9, with TRBD1 as a possible D gene (6 bases). CDR3 length equals 16 residues. The V end was cut by 3 bases, the J end by 0 bases, with 13 bases between. CDR1 is SGDLS, CDR2 YYNGEE, per germline. The CDR3 DNA is TGTGCCAGCAGCGGCGAAGACAGGTACTCTGGAAACACCATATATTTT. The encoded protein is CASSGEDRYSGNTIYF.

The rearrangement uses TRBV7-2 and TRBJ2-1; 9 bases align to TRBD2. V lost 5 bases, J lost 2 bases, and 4 bases stayed unmatched. The CDR3 is 15 residues long. The germline gives CDR1 SGHTA, CDR2 FQGNSA. CDR3 loop: CASSALAGTYNEQFF. In DNA form, the CDR3 reads TGTGCCAGCAGCGCCCTAGCGGGGACCTACAATGAGCAGTTCTTC.

CDR3: CASTTSAGPREEQFF. As DNA, the CDR3 is TGTGCCAGTACTACTTCTGCGGGACCCAGGGAGGAGCAGTTCTTC. This chain joins TRBV19 and TRBJ2-1; D perhaps matches TRBD2 (6 bases). V lost 7 bases and J 10 bases, leaving 23 bases between the germline ends. The CDR3 covers 15 residues. Germline-derived CDR1 and CDR2 are LNHDA and SQIVND (reference sequence).

CDR3 sequence: CASSQEVTGGPGDTQYF. The CDR3 bases are TGTGCCAGCAGCCAAGAAGTAACGGGGGGGCCTGGAGATACGCAGTATTTT. The chain has TRBV4-2 and TRBJ2-3; 8 nucleotides line up with TRBD2. Germline CDR1 reads LGHNA; CDR2 reads YNFKEQ. V lost 0 bases and J lost 5; bases outside the gene matches: 10. The CDR3 extends over 17 amino acids.

This chain links TRBV4-1 with TRBJ1-1; D uncertain. The V and J ends lost 2 bases and 4 bases respectively, with 8 bases between them. The CDR3 spans 13 residues. Per the germline V gene, CDR1 is MGHRA and CDR2 is YSYEKL. Written as DNA, the CDR3 is TGCGCCAGCAGCCAACAGGATTTCACTGAAGCTTTCTTT. The encoded protein is CASSQQDFTEAFF.

The rearrangement joins TRBV18 to TRBJ1-5, with TRBD1 identical over 9 bases. This CDR3 has 17 residues. The J segment lost 7 bases and the V segment lost 3 bases, leaving 13 bases of the junction unmatched. CDR1 is KGHSH and CDR2 is LQKENI in the germline V gene. CDR3 nucleotide sequence: TGTGCCAGCTCACCCAATCATGACAGGGGGGCAGGGCAGCCCCAGCATTTT. Translating gives CASSPNHDRGAGQPQHF.

The DNA of the CDR3 is TGTGCCAGCAGCCCAGGTGTTTGGGGGGATTTATACAATGAGCAGTTCTTC. This encodes CASSPGVWGDLYNEQFF. The V call is TRBV13, the J call TRBJ2-1, with D tentatively TRBD2 (6 bases). This CDR3 has 17 residues. From germline, CDR1 is PRHDT and CDR2 FYEKMQ (reference sequence). The V end was cut by 5 bases, the J end by 4 bases, with 21 bases between.

Here the CDR3 DNA reads TGTGCCAGCAGTGACAGCGGGGGGTCCTACAATGAGCAGTTCTTC. Translating it yields CASSDSGGSYNEQFF. The V and J genes are TRBV2 and TRBJ2-1, with 9 bases fitting TRBD2. The CDR3 length is 15 residues. The V gene end was trimmed by 3 bases and the J gene end by 1 base; junction bases not matched to a gene: 1. Germline V gives CDR1 SNHLY, CDR2 FYNNEI. Together with reference TRBV2 and TRBJ2-1, the CDR3 gives the full variable domain: EPEVTQTPSHQVTQMGQEVILRCVPISNHLYFYWYRQILGQKVEFLVSFYNNEISEKSEIFDDQFSVERPDGSNFTLKIRSTKLEDSAMYFCASSDSGGSYNEQFFGPGTRLTVL.

The chain is built from TRBV7-2 and TRBJ2-1, with TRBD2 matching 8 bases. This CDR3 has 14 amino acids. Germline-derived CDR1 and CDR2 are SGHTA and FQGNSA. V trimming: 5 bases; J trimming: 6 bases; junction bases outside the gene matches: 6. CDR3 sequence: CASSLPGLVNEQFF. The DNA for the CDR3 is TGTGCCAGCAGCCTCCCGGGACTAGTCAATGAGCAGTTCTTC.

The V gene is TRBV18, the J gene TRBJ2-1; TRBD2 agrees at 9 bases. Germline CDR1 reads KGHSH; CDR2 reads LQKENI. CDR3 length: 15 amino acids. J lost 3 bases, V lost 5 bases, and 5 bases had no gene match. DNA for the CDR3: TGTGCCAGCTCAACCGGACTAGCGAGCTACAATGAGCAGTTCTTC. Amino acids: CASSTGLASYNEQFF.

V gene TRBV6-4 combines with J gene TRBJ2-1; D unclear. V was pared by 0 bases and J by 0 bases, with 3 bases between. The CDR3 runs 14 residues. CDR1 is MRHNA and CDR2 is SNTAGT in the germline V gene. In DNA form, the CDR3 reads TGTGCCAGCAGTGACTCGAGCTCCTACAATGAGCAGTTCTTC. Amino acids: CASSDSSSYNEQFF.

The chain combines TRBV29-1 with TRBJ2-7; 11 bases align to TRBD1. Germline V CDR1 and CDR2: SQVTM, ANQGSEA. V trimming: 6 bases; J trimming: 0 bases; junction bases outside the gene matches: 4. The CDR3 sequence is 14 residues long. CDR3 loop: CSVVGQGASYEQYF. The CDR3 DNA follows: TGCAGCGTGGTAGGACAGGGGGCCTCCTACGAGCAGTACTTC.

V is TRBV4-1 and J is TRBJ2-5; D is possibly TRBD2 (6 bases). The germline V and J ends were trimmed by 0 bases and 5 bases, with 13 bases remaining between them. CDR1 and CDR2 from the germline V gene are MGHRA and YSYEKL. The length of the CDR3 is 15 residues. CDR3 nucleotides: TGCGCCAGCAGCCAAGATGGGGCTAGCGATGAGACCCAGTACTTC. Its protein is CASSQDGASDETQYF.

This chain uses TRBV19 with TRBJ1-5, with 7 bases matching TRBD1. The CDR3 is made up of 14 amino acids. Germline trimming cut 10 bases from V and 3 bases from J; bases unmatched to any gene: 9. Germline CDR1 and CDR2: LNHDA and SQIVND (reference sequence). DNA of the CDR3: TGTGCCACCGATCTAGGACAGGTCAATCAGCCCCAGCATTTT. Protein sequence: CATDLGQVNQPQHF.

This chain joins TRBV30 and TRBJ1-6; TRBD1 might be the D (5 bases). This CDR3 region has 15 residues. CDR1 is GTSNPN, CDR2 SVGIG, per germline (reference sequence). Trimming cost V 2 bases and J 7 bases, with 15 bases left between them. Written as DNA, the CDR3 is TGTGCCTGGAGTCGATACTCGACAGAGAATTCACCCCTCCACTTT. It encodes CAWSRYSTENSPLHF.

This clone has more than one count but fewer than ten. V is TRBV7-9 and J is TRBJ2-5, with TRBD1 matching over 7 bases. The length of the CDR3 is 14 residues. V lost 1 base and J lost 1; bases outside the gene matches: 0. Germline CDR1 SEHNR, CDR2 FQNEAQ (reference sequence). CDR3 coding DNA: TGTGCCAGCAGCTTAGGGACAGGCCAAGAGACCCAGTACTTC. Translating gives CASSLGTGQETQYF.

V gene TRBV9 combines with J gene TRBJ2-3; D possibly corresponds to TRBD2 (7 bases). There are 16 residues in the CDR3. The V end was cut by 2 bases, the J end by 0 bases, with 13 bases between. Germline loops: CDR1 SGDLS, CDR2 YYNGEE. The CDR3 DNA follows: TGTGCCAGCAGCGTCTCCCCGGGGGGCAGCACAGATACGCAGTATTTT. It is translated as CASSVSPGGSTDTQYF.

The chain links TRBV2 to TRBJ1-4; weak D call: TRBD1 (5 bases). V was trimmed by 8 bases and J by 11 bases, leaving 9 bases between them. This CDR3 contains 10 residues. CDR1 is SNHLY, CDR2 FYNNEI, per germline. Written as DNA, the CDR3 is TGTGCCAGCGACGGGGGGAAACTGTTTTTT. Protein product: CASDGGKLFF.